The 29 T cell receptor beta chains presented below share a single source sample, sequenced in a study of blood T cell repertoires in COVID-19. Sequencing was performed with immunoSEQ multiplex PCR; in TCRdb, only in-frame clones are kept and a portion is missing. The sample records tens of thousands of clones, about 89% being singletons. The sample consisted of peripheral blood. These TCRs come from a man aged 65 to 85 with active or convalescent COVID-19.

V is TRBV2 and J is TRBJ1-3; D call uncertain. The V end lost 4 bases, the J end lost 2 bases, and 3 bases lay between the germline ends. The CDR3 has 12 amino acids. Germline values: CDR1 SNHLY, CDR2 FYNNEI. The CDR3 spells CASSGAGNTIYF. Written as DNA, the CDR3 is TGTGCCAGCAGTGGCGCTGGAAACACCATATATTTT.

This chain connects TRBV5-6 to TRBJ2-4; 8 nucleotides align to TRBD2. The CDR3 covers 14 residues. V gave up 6 bases and J gave up 9 bases; unmatched junction bases: 11. CDR1 and CDR2 (germline): SGHDT, YYEEEE. CDR3 residues: CASTGRRGAFIQYF. DNA for the CDR3: TGTGCCAGCACCGGGAGGCGGGGGGCGTTCATTCAGTACTTC. The full variable domain, completed using reference TRBV5-6 and TRBJ2-4, is DAGVTQSPTHLIKTRGQQVTLRCSPKSGHDTVSWYQQALGQGPQFIFQYYEEEERQRGNFPDRFSGHQFPNYSSELNVNALLLGDSALYLCASTGRRGAFIQYFGAGTRLSVL.

Only one count was recorded for this clone. This rearrangement joins TRBV28 to TRBJ2-5, with a weak D call TRBD2 (7 bases). The CDR3 has 13 residues. V was trimmed by 11 bases and J by 4 bases, leaving 17 bases between them. Germline-derived CDR1 and CDR2 are MDHEN and SYDVKM. DNA for the CDR3: TGTGCCTCACTAGGGGGGGGTTTAGAGACCCAGTACTTC. Translation gives CASLGGGLETQYF.

V gene TRBV29-1 combines with J gene TRBJ2-7; tentative D call: TRBD1 (6 bases). Germline V lookup: CDR1 SQVTM, CDR2 ANQGSEA. The germline V and J ends were trimmed by 4 bases and 2 bases, with 12 bases remaining between them. CDR3 length: 13 amino acids. CDR3 nucleotides: TGCAGCGTTGGGGGCAGGGGTCCCTACGAGCAGTACTTC. Translating gives CSVGGRGPYEQYF.

J is TRBJ2-3 and V is TRBV5-1, with 13 nucleotides matching TRBD2. J gave up 1 base and V 4 bases, and 9 bases lay outside the gene matches. The CDR3 is 18 amino acids. Germline assignment: CDR1 SGHRS and CDR2 YFSETQ. CDR3 sequence (DNA): TGCGCCAGCAGCCCTCGACTAGCGGGAGGCCTCGGCACAGATACGCAGTATTTT. Residues: CASSPRLAGGLGTDTQYF. Together with reference TRBV5-1 and TRBJ2-3, the CDR3 gives the full variable domain: KAGVTQTPRYLIKTRGQQVTLSCSPISGHRSVSWYQQTPGQGLQFLFEYFSETQRNKGNFPGRFSGRQFSNSRSEMNVSTLELGDSALYLCASSPRLAGGLGTDTQYFGPGTRLTVL.

The genes are TRBV30 and TRBJ2-1; D gene uncertain. This CDR3 region has 16 residues. Germline V gene data show CDR1 as GTSNPN and CDR2 as SVGIG (reference sequence). Trimming removed 3 bases from V and 0 bases from J, with 15 bases in between. CDR3 nucleotides: TGTGCCTGGAGGGGTCGAGGCCTGCGCTCCTACAATGAGCAGTTCTTC. Amino acids: CAWRGRGLRSYNEQFF.

The J gene is TRBJ1-1, the V gene TRBV11-2, with 7 bases lining up with TRBD1. V gave up 6 bases and J gave up 2 bases; unmatched junction bases: 6. The CDR3 has 14 residues. Germline V gives CDR1 SGHAT, CDR2 FQNNGV. CDR3 in amino acids: CASRPDRVNTEAFF. The CDR3 coding sequence is TGTGCCAGCAGACCCGACAGGGTTAACACTGAAGCTTTCTTT.

This rearrangement joins TRBV6-5 to TRBJ2-5, with 11 bases lining up with TRBD2. Per the germline V gene, CDR1 is MNHEY and CDR2 is SVGAGI. The CDR3 contains 15 residues. With 2 bases clipped from V and 1 base from J, the junction kept 0 bases outside the gene matches. The CDR3 DNA is TGTGCCAGCAGTTACCTAGCGGGAGGCCAAGAGACCCAGTACTTC. Its translation is CASSYLAGGQETQYF.

V and J are TRBV6-2 or TRBV6-3 and TRBJ1-4; D unresolved. Germline V gene lookup returns CDR1 MNHEY and CDR2 SVGEGT. This CDR3 is built from 14 residues. Trimming shortened V by 5 bases and J by 0 bases, and 7 bases separated the two germline ends. The CDR3 region has the DNA TGTGCCAGCAGTCCGGGATCAACTAATGAAAAACTGTTTTTT. Its protein is CASSPGSTNEKLFF.

The count of this clone is one. As DNA, the CDR3 is TGTGCCACCAGCAGAGATGTGGGGCAGGGGCGCTACGAGCAGTACTTC. The encoded protein is CATSRDVGQGRYEQYF. The genes are TRBV15 and TRBJ2-7, with D possibly being TRBD1 (6 bases). Between the trimmed V and J ends, which lost 0 bases and 3 bases, there was a span of 15 bases. The CDR3 totals 16 residues. The germline CDR1 and CDR2 sequences are LNHNV and YYDKDF (reference sequence).

The rearrangement joins TRBV6-5 to TRBJ1-2; TRBD1 agrees at 8 bases. Germline V lookup: CDR1 MNHEY, CDR2 SVGAGI. The trim removed 6 bases at V and 4 bases at J, leaving 7 bases unmatched. The CDR3 contains 14 residues. CDR3 in amino acids: CASSTTGVAYGYTF. The CDR3 region has the DNA TGTGCCAGCAGCACGACAGGGGTGGCCTATGGCTACACCTTC.

The CDR3 here is CASSSGLPGQGSSPLHF. The CDR3 coding sequence is TGTGCCAGCAGTTCTGGCCTCCCGGGACAGGGGAGTTCACCCCTCCACTTT. The chain joins TRBV28 to TRBJ1-6; 10 bases agree with TRBD1. V shed 4 bases and J 9 bases; nucleotides not matched to a gene: 12. The CDR3 consists of 17 residues. Germline CDR1 is MDHEN and CDR2 is SYDVKM.

The chain carries TRBV9 and TRBJ2-1, with D possibly TRBD2 on 5 matching bases. Per germline, CDR1 SGDLS and CDR2 YYNGEE. Between the trimmed V and J ends, which lost 4 bases and 0 bases, there was a span of 20 bases. CDR3 length: 18 residues. The CDR3 protein is CASSQTNHPTSSYNEQFF. As DNA, the CDR3 is TGTGCCAGCAGCCAGACTAACCACCCCACTAGCTCCTACAATGAGCAGTTCTTC.

The chain employs TRBV18 and TRBJ1-4; no definite D call. Per germline, CDR1 KGHSH and CDR2 LQKENI. Trimming took off 3 bases at V and 4 bases at J, with 9 bases between the two ends. CDR3 length: 14 residues. The CDR3 loop is CASSPTTLNEKLFF. DNA of the CDR3: TGTGCCAGCTCACCGACAACCCTTAATGAAAAACTGTTTTTT.

This CDR3 reads CASREQGSYNEQFF. The CDR3 coding sequence is TGTGCCAGCAGGGAACAGGGCTCCTACAATGAGCAGTTCTTC. The chain is built from TRBV2 and TRBJ2-1; a weak D match, TRBD1 (6 bases). With 6 bases removed from V and 0 bases from J, the gap between germline ends came to 9 bases. This CDR3 spans 14 amino acids. CDR1 and CDR2 (germline): SNHLY, FYNNEI.

The rearrangement joins TRBV10-3 to TRBJ2-1; TRBD2 matches 8 bases. Germline lookup yields CDR1 ENHRY and CDR2 SYGVKD. CDR3 size: 14 residues. Losses at the gene ends were 6 bases for V and 4 bases for J; bases not matched to a gene: 5. The CDR3 reads CAISPGLGYNEQFF. The CDR3 coding sequence is TGTGCCATCAGCCCGGGACTAGGGTACAATGAGCAGTTCTTC.

The rearrangement joins TRBV9 to TRBJ1-4; a weak D match, TRBD1 (6 bases). This CDR3 is 15 amino acids long. The V gene lost 0 bases and the J gene lost 7 bases, with 13 bases spanning the gap. The germline V gene has CDR1 SGDLS and CDR2 YYNGEE. The CDR3 region is CASSVGGTRGEKLFF. The CDR3 DNA reads as TGTGCCAGCAGCGTAGGAGGGACAAGGGGTGAAAAACTGTTTTTT.

The chain employs TRBV2 and TRBJ1-5; D may be TRBD1 (5 bases). CDR3 size: 13 residues. V gave up 9 bases and J gave up 5 bases, with 14 bases separating them. Per germline, CDR1 SNHLY and CDR2 FYNNEI. Here the CDR3 reads CASHGGGYQPQHF. The CDR3 region has the DNA TGTGCCAGTCATGGTGGGGGGTATCAGCCCCAGCATTTT.

The chain combines TRBV2 with TRBJ2-5; 12 nucleotides agree with TRBD1. J lost 4 bases, V lost 4 bases, and 7 bases had no gene match. The CDR3 runs 16 residues. Germline CDR1 and CDR2: SNHLY and FYNNEI. The CDR3 reads CASSAQGQGAGETQYF. The DNA for the CDR3 is TGTGCCAGCAGTGCCCAGGGACAGGGGGCAGGAGAGACCCAGTACTTC.

The chain carries TRBV6-5 and TRBJ1-1; no firm D call. Trimming stripped 5 bases from V and 1 base from J, with 8 bases between. CDR1 is MNHEY, CDR2 SVGAGI, per germline. The CDR3 extends over 13 amino acids. CDR3 sequence: CASSLRQNTEAFF. For the CDR3, the DNA is TGTGCCAGCAGTCTACGACAGAACACTGAAGCTTTCTTT.

The chain recombines TRBV24-1 with TRBJ2-1, with 7 bases aligning to TRBD2. Per the germline V gene, CDR1 is KGHDR and CDR2 is SFDVKD. CDR3 size: 17 residues. V lost 4 bases and J lost 7; bases outside the gene matches: 15. The CDR3 protein is CATSDPTGGPAENEQFF. Here the CDR3 DNA reads TGTGCCACCAGTGACCCGACGGGGGGTCCCGCGGAGAATGAGCAGTTCTTC.

The V and J genes are TRBV15 and TRBJ2-1; D ambiguous. There are 13 residues in the CDR3. Germline V CDR1 and CDR2: LNHNV, YYDKDF (reference sequence). V was cut by 0 bases and J by 8 bases, with 8 bases left in between. This chain's CDR3 is CATSRDFRDEQFF. The CDR3 DNA follows: TGTGCCACCAGCAGAGATTTTCGGGATGAGCAGTTCTTC.

This clone was seen once. The rearrangement joins TRBV5-5 to TRBJ2-7, with 7 nucleotides matching TRBD1. Germline assignment: CDR1 SGHKS and CDR2 YYEKEE (reference sequence). V lost 4 bases and J lost 6; bases outside the gene matches: 7. The CDR3 has 13 residues. For the CDR3, the DNA is TGTGCCAGCAGCCCCGGGACAGCGCCCGAGCAGTACTTC. Its translation is CASSPGTAPEQYF.

This clone is a singleton in its sample. The CDR3, as DNA: TGTGCCAGCAGTTACTCCCCCACCCTACCCGCCGGGGAGCTGTTTTTT. It encodes CASSYSPTLPAGELFF. The rearrangement links TRBV6-5 to TRBJ2-2; D unclear. From germline, CDR1 is MNHEY and CDR2 SVGAGI. The CDR3 is 16 residues long. V dropped 0 bases and J dropped 6 bases, with 14 bases sitting between them.

CDR3 region: CASSSGQGFAGELFF. The CDR3 coding sequence is TGTGCCAGCAGCTCCGGGCAGGGGTTCGCCGGGGAGCTGTTTTTT. This chain uses TRBV7-8 with TRBJ2-2; tentatively, D is TRBD1 (6 bases). There are 15 residues in the CDR3. Deletions cut 4 bases from V and 6 bases from J, with 15 bases between. Per germline, CDR1 SGHVS and CDR2 FQNEAQ.

The rearrangement joins TRBV5-1 to TRBJ2-7, with 7 bases identical to TRBD1. Trimming removed 0 bases from V and 3 bases from J; junction bases left unmatched: 3. Germline CDR1 SGHRS, CDR2 YFSETQ. This CDR3 comprises 14 residues. CDR3 sequence: CASSLVRQGYEQYF. The CDR3 DNA sequence: TGCGCCAGCAGCTTGGTGCGACAGGGCTACGAGCAGTACTTC.

J is TRBJ2-3 and V is TRBV6-2 or TRBV6-3; 7 bases map to TRBD1. CDR1 and CDR2 (germline): MNHEY, SVGEGT. The CDR3 has 14 amino acids. The V segment lost 5 bases and the J segment 11 bases; nucleotides outside the gene matches: 13. CDR3 coding DNA: TGTGCCAGCAGTCTCCGACAGGGTAACCTAGGGCAGTATTTT. This translates into CASSLRQGNLGQYF.

The chain carries TRBV11-2 and TRBJ1-6; possible D gene TRBD1, 6 bases. Trimming stripped 5 bases from V and 0 bases from J, with 14 bases between. The germline gives CDR1 SGHAT, CDR2 FQNNGV. This CDR3 comprises 17 residues. CDR3 DNA sequence: TGTGCCAGCAGCGACTGGGACAAGAGCTCCTATAATTCACCCCTCCACTTT. It encodes CASSDWDKSSYNSPLHF.

The chain carries TRBV20-1 and TRBJ2-7, with D possibly TRBD1 on 6 matching bases. CDR3 length equals 11 residues. Germline values: CDR1 DFQATT, CDR2 SNEGSKA (reference sequence). V lost 5 bases and J 5 bases, leaving 10 bases between the germline ends. The CDR3 bases are TGCAGTGCTGTACAGGGTAACGAGCAGTACTTC. This encodes CSAVQGNEQYF.